These 5 T cell receptor beta chains share one sample of origin, sequenced in a study of blood T cell repertoires in COVID-19. Method: immunoSEQ multiplex PCR; TCRdb's copy keeps in-frame clones and lacks some. The sample holds more than 95,000 clones, about 83% seen once. Sequencing used peripheral blood. These TCRs come from a man aged 70-80 years with acute or convalescent COVID-19.

The chain uses TRBV12-3 or TRBV12-4 and TRBJ1-2; the D is unclear. The CDR3 is made up of 13 amino acids. V was cut by 6 bases and J by 3 bases, with 11 bases left in between. The CDR3, as DNA: TGTGCCAGCAGCTTTTCGGGGTACTATGGCTACACCTTC. Translated: CASSFSGYYGYTF.

The count of this clone is one. The genes are TRBV3-1 (or the pseudogene TRBV3-2) and TRBJ2-3; TRBD2 agrees at 7 bases. CDR1 and CDR2 (germline): LGHDT, YNNKEL (reference sequence). This CDR3 is 16 amino acids long. With V trimmed by 0 bases and J by 1 base, 4 bases remained unmatched. The CDR3: CASSQDGLAGTDTQYF. DNA of the CDR3: TGTGCCAGCAGCCAAGATGGGCTAGCGGGCACAGATACGCAGTATTTT.

V and J are TRBV18 and TRBJ2-5; 8 nucleotides align to TRBD2. This CDR3 is built from 15 residues. J gave up 3 bases and V 3 bases, and 6 bases lay outside the gene matches. Germline CDR1 is KGHSH and CDR2 is LQKENI. The CDR3 loop reads CASSPGGALEETQYF. The CDR3 nucleotides are TGTGCCAGCTCACCCGGGGGGGCTCTGGAAGAGACCCAGTACTTC. Variable domain in full (rest from reference TRBV18 and TRBJ2-5): NAGVMQNPRHLVRRRGQEARLRCSPMKGHSHVYWYRQLPEEGLKFMVYLQKENIIDESGMPKERFSAEFPKEGPSILRIQQVVRGDSAAYFCASSPGGALEETQYFGPGTRLLVL.

The chain carries TRBV11-2 and TRBJ1-3, with a weak D call TRBD1 (5 bases). The V gene's germline CDR1 is SGHAT and CDR2 FQNNGV. The germline V and J ends were trimmed by 4 bases and 2 bases, with 12 bases remaining between them. This CDR3 has 15 amino acids. The chain's CDR3 is CASSSPGSAGNTIYF. The CDR3 coding sequence is TGTGCCAGCAGCTCCCCAGGGTCTGCTGGAAACACCATATATTTT.

J is TRBJ2-7 and V is TRBV7-9, with TRBD2 matching over 7 bases. Germline CDR1 is SEHNR and CDR2 is FQNEAQ (reference sequence). The V and J ends lost 5 bases and 1 base, in that order; junction bases with no gene match: 8. This CDR3 spans 15 amino acids. The CDR3 bases are TGTGCCAGCAGCGGTCGGACTAGTATTTCCTACGAGCAGTACTTC. Amino acids: CASSGRTSISYEQYF.